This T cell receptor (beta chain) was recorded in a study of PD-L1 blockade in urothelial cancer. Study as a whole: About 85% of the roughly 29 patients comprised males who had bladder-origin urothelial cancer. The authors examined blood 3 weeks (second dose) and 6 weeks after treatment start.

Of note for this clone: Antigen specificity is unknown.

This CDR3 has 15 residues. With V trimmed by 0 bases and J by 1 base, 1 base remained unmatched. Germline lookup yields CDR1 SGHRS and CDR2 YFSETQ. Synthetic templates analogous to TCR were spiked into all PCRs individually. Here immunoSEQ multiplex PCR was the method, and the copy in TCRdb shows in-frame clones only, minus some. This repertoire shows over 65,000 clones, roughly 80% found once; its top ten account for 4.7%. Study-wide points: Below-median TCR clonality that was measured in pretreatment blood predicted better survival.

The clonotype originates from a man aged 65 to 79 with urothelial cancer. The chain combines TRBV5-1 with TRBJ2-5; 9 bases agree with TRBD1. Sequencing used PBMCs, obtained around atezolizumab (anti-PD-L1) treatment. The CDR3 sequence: CASSLGGQGQETQYF. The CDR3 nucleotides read TGCGCCAGCAGCTTGGGGGGACAGGGCCAAGAGACCCAGTACTTC.